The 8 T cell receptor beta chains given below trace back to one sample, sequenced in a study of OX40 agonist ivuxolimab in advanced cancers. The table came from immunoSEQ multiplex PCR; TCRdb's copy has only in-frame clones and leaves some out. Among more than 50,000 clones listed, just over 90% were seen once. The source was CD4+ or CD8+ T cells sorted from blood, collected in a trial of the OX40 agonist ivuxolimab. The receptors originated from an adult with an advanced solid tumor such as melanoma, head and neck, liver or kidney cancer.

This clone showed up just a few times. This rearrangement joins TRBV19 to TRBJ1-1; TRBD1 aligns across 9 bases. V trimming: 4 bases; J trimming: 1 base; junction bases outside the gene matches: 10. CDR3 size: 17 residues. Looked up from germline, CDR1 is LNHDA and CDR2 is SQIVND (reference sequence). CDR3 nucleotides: TGTGCCAGTAGTACACACAGGACAGGGGCGGCGAACACTGAAGCTTTCTTT. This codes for CASSTHRTGAANTEAFF.

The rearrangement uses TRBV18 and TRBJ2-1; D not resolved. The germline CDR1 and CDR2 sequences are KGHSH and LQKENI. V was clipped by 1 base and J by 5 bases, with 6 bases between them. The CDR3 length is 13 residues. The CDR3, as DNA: TGTGCCAGCTCACCACTGATAAACAATGAGCAGTTCTTC. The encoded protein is CASSPLINNEQFF.

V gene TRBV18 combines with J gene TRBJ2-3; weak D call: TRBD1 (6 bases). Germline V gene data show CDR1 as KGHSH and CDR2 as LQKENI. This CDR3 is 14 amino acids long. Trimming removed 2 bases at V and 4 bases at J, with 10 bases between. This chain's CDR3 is CASSPGQWADTQYF. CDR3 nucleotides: TGTGCCAGCTCACCAGGACAGTGGGCAGATACGCAGTATTTT.

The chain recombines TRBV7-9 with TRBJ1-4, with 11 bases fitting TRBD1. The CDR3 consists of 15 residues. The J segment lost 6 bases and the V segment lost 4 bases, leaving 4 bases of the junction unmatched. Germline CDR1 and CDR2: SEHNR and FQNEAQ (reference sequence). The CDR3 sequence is CASSSEGQGDEKLFF. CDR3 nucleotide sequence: TGTGCCAGCAGCTCAGAGGGACAGGGGGATGAAAAACTGTTTTTT.

As DNA, the CDR3 is TGCAGCGTTTTCCCCTCCCGGGACTATGGCTACACCTTC. It translates to CSVFPSRDYGYTF. J is TRBJ1-2 and V is TRBV29-1; D is uncertain. This CDR3 contains 13 residues. Germline V gene data show CDR1 as SQVTM and CDR2 as ANQGSEA. Trimming pared 5 bases from V and 3 bases from J, leaving 13 bases between.

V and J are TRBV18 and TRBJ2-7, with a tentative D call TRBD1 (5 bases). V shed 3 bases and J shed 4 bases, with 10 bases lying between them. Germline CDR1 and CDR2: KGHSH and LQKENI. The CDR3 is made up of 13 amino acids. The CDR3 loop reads CASSPAGLYEQYF. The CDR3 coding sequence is TGTGCCAGCTCACCGGCAGGGTTGTACGAGCAGTACTTC.

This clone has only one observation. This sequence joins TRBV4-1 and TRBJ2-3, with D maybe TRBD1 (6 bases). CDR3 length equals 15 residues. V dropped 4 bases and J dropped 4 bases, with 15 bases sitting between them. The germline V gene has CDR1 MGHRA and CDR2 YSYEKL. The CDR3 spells CASSRQITGSDTQYF. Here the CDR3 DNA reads TGCGCCAGCAGCCGACAAATTACAGGGTCAGATACGCAGTATTTT.

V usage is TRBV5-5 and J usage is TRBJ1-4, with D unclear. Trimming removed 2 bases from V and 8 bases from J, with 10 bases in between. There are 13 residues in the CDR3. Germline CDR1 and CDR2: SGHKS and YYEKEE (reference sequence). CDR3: CASSLLIGEKLFF. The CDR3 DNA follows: TGTGCCAGCAGCTTACTCATTGGGGAAAAACTGTTTTTT.